The following is a T cell receptor (beta chain) sequence with its context. Its target is not known. The CDR3 totals 14 residues. The V and J ends lost 4 bases and 0 bases respectively, with 9 bases between them. Germline lookup yields CDR1 PRHDT and CDR2 FYEKMQ (reference sequence). TCR beta libraries were built with iRepertoire HTBI primers and Arm-PCR of CDR3 regions. Each CDR3 protein gets one entry after TCRdb re-called the multiplex PCR reads with MiXCR. The top ten hold 20% to 25% of the sample, which has approximately 380,000 distinct CDR3 sequences, around 20% seen once. This sample stems from a study of regulatory T cells in long-lasting Graves disease. Study findings and constraints: Small sample size may have lowered accuracy. Compared with new cases, persistent Graves' patients showed reduced TCR diversity. TRBV28 was favored in persistent disease, as were TRBJ1-2 and TRBJ2-5.

Stated time point: persistent/refractory GD, antithyroid drugs over 5 years with positive TRAb. From PBMCs, RNA was extracted and then used to make the TCR library. An endocrinology unit in Xi'an, China, supplied the patients. J is TRBJ1-1 and V is TRBV13; D not certain. This sample comprised peripheral blood mononuclear cells (PBMCs), obtained when the disease was refractory, from a patient treated with antithyroid drugs. The source is a female donor with Graves disease. Written as DNA, the CDR3 is TGTGCCAGCAGCTCCGGGCCCATGAACACTGAAGCTTTCTTT. Protein sequence: CASSSGPMNTEAFF.